Shown below are 29 T cell receptor beta chains from a single sample sequenced in a study of human T cells and chemical hapten exposure. In TCRdb, the RACE reads were re-called with MiXCR into one record per CDR3 protein. The top ten hold approximately 2.1% of the sample, which has under 200,000 distinct CDR3 sequences, about 30% seen once. The time point here: patch test 3, about 24 weeks after DPC sensitization. Treatment described: therapeutic diphenylcyclopropenone sensitization with weekly scalp DPC. The source was whole blood, collected in connection with sensitization to the hapten diphenylcyclopropenone (DPC). These receptors came from a woman younger than 30 with alopecia areata. Some clones in this sample may be carry-over from other donors' samples.

This clonotype was recorded a few times. This rearrangement joins TRBV5-1 to TRBJ2-4; D gene ambiguous. CDR1 and CDR2 (germline): SGHRS, YFSETQ. Trimming shortened V by 0 bases and J by 7 bases, and 20 bases separated the two germline ends. The CDR3 loop spans 17 amino acids. CDR3 residues: CASSLESPPDAGNIQYF. CDR3 coding DNA: TGCGCCAGCAGCTTGGAATCCCCTCCTGATGCCGGGAACATTCAGTACTTC.

V is TRBV14 and J is TRBJ2-6, with TRBD1 identical over 11 bases. Per the germline V gene, CDR1 is SGHDN and CDR2 is FVKESK. CDR3 size: 19 residues. V shed 4 bases, J shed 2 bases, and the junction held 10 bases outside the gene matches. The CDR3 reads CASSPRDRGYDAGANVLTF. The CDR3 region has the DNA TGTGCCAGCAGCCCACGGGACAGGGGGTACGATGCTGGGGCCAACGTCCTGACTTTC.

This clonotype was detected a few times. The chain recombines TRBV6-6 with TRBJ1-6; no reliable D call. The CDR3 runs to 15 residues. Germline CDR1 reads MNHNY; CDR2 reads SVGAGI (reference sequence). Trimming shortened V by 7 bases and J by 4 bases, and 14 bases separated the two germline ends. Written as DNA, the CDR3 is TGTGCCAGCACACCCCGGACTGGGTATAATTCACCCCTCCACTTT. Encoded protein: CASTPRTGYNSPLHF.

The chain uses TRBV15 and TRBJ2-7, with D possibly TRBD2 on 5 matching bases. This CDR3 is built from 13 residues. Germline CDR1 and CDR2: LNHNV and YYDKDF (reference sequence). Trimming pared 4 bases from V and 7 bases from J, leaving 14 bases between. The CDR3 spells CATSIWRGREQYF. For the CDR3, the DNA is TGTGCCACCAGCATATGGCGTGGGAGAGAGCAGTACTTC. The full variable domain, completed using reference TRBV15 and TRBJ2-7, is DAMVIQNPRYQVTQFGKPVTLSCSQTLNHNVMYWYQQKSSQAPKLLFHYYDKDFNNEADTPDNFQSRRPNTSFCFLDIRSPGLGDTAMYLCATSIWRGREQYFGPGTRLTVT.

This chain's CDR3 is CATQGVGNTEAFF. For the CDR3, the DNA is TGTGCCACCCAAGGTGTGGGGAACACTGAAGCTTTCTTT. V is TRBV7-9 and J is TRBJ1-1; no clear D. V lost 10 bases and J lost 1, with 13 bases in between. This CDR3 comprises 13 residues. CDR1 is SEHNR, CDR2 FQNEAQ, per germline (reference sequence).

CDR3 sequence reads: CASSPILGGTYEQYF. CDR3 DNA: TGTGCCAGCAGCCCAATCCTAGGCGGAACCTACGAGCAGTACTTC. The chain recombines TRBV7-2 with TRBJ2-7; no clear D. Germline V gene data show CDR1 as SGHTA and CDR2 as FQGNSA. This CDR3 has 15 amino acids. V was trimmed by 5 bases and J by 2 bases, leaving 16 bases between them.

This sequence joins TRBV4-3 and TRBJ2-7; 8 nucleotides line up with TRBD2. This CDR3 spans 15 amino acids. The V segment lost 8 bases and the J segment 3 bases; nucleotides outside the gene matches: 12. CDR1 LGHNA and CDR2 YSLEER come from the germline V gene. Here the CDR3 reads CASFPPGTRLYEQYF. The CDR3, as DNA: TGCGCCAGCTTTCCCCCCGGGACTAGACTCTACGAGCAGTACTTC.

In this sample, this clonotype turned up once. This rearrangement joins TRBV4-1 to TRBJ1-2; D is unresolved. In germline, CDR1 is MGHRA, CDR2 YSYEKL. The CDR3 runs to 15 residues. V lost 6 bases, J lost 5 bases, and 19 bases lay in between. In DNA, the CDR3 is TGCGCCAGCAGTCCAGAGAGTTGGACTTCTTATGGCTACACCTTC. This codes for CASSPESWTSYGYTF.

A few counts support this clonotype. The chain links TRBV9 to TRBJ2-3; D gene uncertain. The length of the CDR3 is 13 residues. Germline CDR1 reads SGDLS; CDR2 reads YYNGEE. The V gene lost 0 bases and the J gene lost 2 bases, with 4 bases spanning the gap. Written as DNA, the CDR3 is TGTGCCAGCAGCGTAGTTTTCACAGATACGCAGTATTTT. This sequence encodes CASSVVFTDTQYF.

CDR3 in amino acids: CASSIKETQYF. The CDR3 bases are TGCGCCAGCAGCATAAAGGAGACCCAGTACTTC. The chain joins TRBV5-1 to TRBJ2-5; D not resolved. V was cut by 4 bases and J by 5 bases, with 6 bases left in between. The CDR3 totals 11 residues. CDR1 and CDR2 (germline): SGHRS, YFSETQ.

The V call is TRBV20-1, the J call TRBJ2-3, with TRBD2 matching over 7 bases. The CDR3 sequence is 18 residues long. J was trimmed by 3 bases and V by 4 bases; bases with no gene match: 19. Germline values: CDR1 DFQATT, CDR2 SNEGSKA (reference sequence). This CDR3 is CSAKSRHRAGVGTDTQYF. In DNA, the CDR3 is TGCAGTGCTAAGAGTAGGCATCGGGCGGGAGTGGGGACAGATACGCAGTATTTT.

As concerns this clonotype: A much more abundant neighbour one base away suggests this may be a read error. V usage is TRBV9 and J usage is TRBJ1-2; D call uncertain. Trimming left V 0 bases short and J 1 base short, with 13 bases between. The CDR3 extends over 16 amino acids. Germline V CDR1 and CDR2: SGDLS, YYNGEE. The DNA for the CDR3 is TGTGCCAGCAGCGTAGTCCCCACCCCGCATAACTATGGCTACACCTTC. Translation: CASSVVPTPHNYGYTF.

The chain links TRBV29-1 to TRBJ2-1; 7 nucleotides match TRBD1. The V gene's germline CDR1 is SQVTM and CDR2 ANQGSEA. CDR3 length: 16 amino acids. V lost 4 bases to trimming and J lost 0 bases; unmatched junction nucleotides: 9. Here the CDR3 reads CSVVEGAGSSYNEQFF. The CDR3 coding sequence is TGCAGCGTTGTTGAGGGGGCAGGGAGCTCCTACAATGAGCAGTTCTTC.

The J gene is TRBJ1-2, the V gene TRBV20-1; D might be TRBD1 (6 bases). Germline V CDR1 and CDR2: DFQATT, SNEGSKA (reference sequence). CDR3 length equals 15 residues. The V gene lost 1 base and the J gene lost 2 bases, with 14 bases spanning the gap. The CDR3 reads CSARVRDRLNYGYTF. CDR3 in DNA: TGCAGTGCTAGAGTTAGAGACAGGTTGAACTATGGCTACACCTTC.

In this sample, this clonotype is medium-sized. Mismatch with germline at one junction end may stem from a read error. The CDR3 bases are TGTGCCAGCAGCTTAGAAGAGACCCAGTACTTC. The encoded protein is CASSLEETQYF. The V and J genes are TRBV5-1 and TRBJ2-5; D is uncertain. This CDR3 is built from 11 residues. Per the germline V gene, CDR1 is SGHRS and CDR2 is YFSETQ.

The chain recombines TRBV20-1 with TRBJ2-2; 7 positions agree with TRBD1. Trimming cost V 5 bases and J 1 base; bases outside gene matches: 4. Per germline, CDR1 DFQATT and CDR2 SNEGSKA (reference sequence). CDR3 length: 14 residues. CDR3 amino acids: CSALRQGNTGELFF. The CDR3, as DNA: TGCAGTGCTTTGAGACAGGGGAACACCGGGGAGCTGTTTTTT.

This clonotype was counted only a few times. The genes are TRBV20-1 and TRBJ2-7, with a weak D call TRBD2 (6 bases). V was shortened by 6 bases and J by 5 bases, with 26 bases between the two germline ends. The CDR3 runs to 16 residues. Germline loops: CDR1 DFQATT, CDR2 SNEGSKA (reference sequence). The CDR3 DNA is TGCAGTGCCATCGGGGGTTTTTCAGGCGGTGGGAACGAGCAGTACTTC. Translated: CSAIGGFSGGGNEQYF.

The chain carries TRBV6-2 or TRBV6-3 and TRBJ2-4; D uncertain. Germline V gives CDR1 MNHEY, CDR2 SVGEGT. The CDR3 runs 14 residues. Trimming took 5 bases from V and 0 from J, leaving 8 bases between them. Here the CDR3 DNA reads TGTGCCAGCAGTCCGATAATAGCCAAAAACATTCAGTACTTC. This codes for CASSPIIAKNIQYF.

The V gene is TRBV4-1, the J gene TRBJ2-5; maybe TRBD2 (5 bases). The CDR3 covers 15 residues. Germline lookup yields CDR1 MGHRA and CDR2 YSYEKL. Trimming removed 1 base at V and 5 bases at J, with 14 bases between. CDR3 in amino acids: CASSQAQRIGETQYF. The CDR3 bases are TGCGCCAGCAGCCAAGCCCAGCGGATCGGGGAGACCCAGTACTTC.

The genes are TRBV24-1 and TRBJ2-2; D may be TRBD1 or TRBD2 (6 bases each). Looked up from germline, CDR1 is KGHDR and CDR2 is SFDVKD. This CDR3 is built from 16 residues. Trimming removed 1 base from V and 0 bases from J, with 8 bases in between. DNA of the CDR3: TGTGCCACCAGTGATTTCGGGGGCCCGAACACCGGGGAGCTGTTTTTT. It is translated as CATSDFGGPNTGELFF.

This clonotype has only a few counts. The chain is built from TRBV4-1 and TRBJ2-3; 13 bases fit TRBD2. The germline CDR1 and CDR2 sequences are MGHRA and YSYEKL. There are 18 residues in the CDR3. J was trimmed by 2 bases and V by 3 bases; bases with no gene match: 8. As DNA, the CDR3 is TGCGCCAGCAGCCACCCCCCGGGACTAGCGGGACACACAGATACGCAGTATTTT. It codes for CASSHPPGLAGHTDTQYF.

As regards this clonotype: A much larger clone sits a single nucleotide away, making a read error possible. The chain recombines TRBV7-3 with TRBJ2-7, with a possible D match to TRBD1 (5 bases). Trimming took 2 bases from V and 2 from J, leaving 10 bases between them. In germline, CDR1 is SGHTA, CDR2 FQGTGA. This CDR3 contains 14 residues. CDR3 loop: CASSLGSGTYEQYF. CDR3 in DNA: TGTGCCAGCAGCTTAGGGTCAGGGACCTACGAGCAGTACTTC. The full variable domain, its missing parts supplied by reference TRBV7-3 and TRBJ2-7, is GAGVSQTPSNKVTEKGKYVELRCDPISGHTALYWYRQSLGQGPEFLIYFQGTGAADDSGLPNDRFFAVRPEGSVSTLKIQRTERGDSAVYLCASSLGSGTYEQYFGPGTRLTVT.

This clonotype was recorded a few times. V gene TRBV6-2 or TRBV6-3 combines with J gene TRBJ2-2, with D unresolved. This CDR3 has 12 amino acids. Deletions cut 6 bases from V and 2 bases from J, with 4 bases between. Per the germline V gene, CDR1 is MNHEY and CDR2 is SVGEGT. The CDR3 spells CASRINTGELFF. In DNA, the CDR3 is TGTGCCAGCAGGATAAACACCGGGGAGCTGTTTTTT.

This clonotype was counted ten times or more. CDR3 residues: CSARDITGDVALHF. The CDR3 region has the DNA TGCAGTGCTAGAGATATAACAGGGGACGTTGCCCTCCACTTT. The chain couples TRBV20-1 to TRBJ1-6; 7 bases are shared with TRBD1. From germline, CDR1 is DFQATT and CDR2 SNEGSKA (reference sequence). Trimming took 0 bases from V and 14 from J; bases not matched to a gene: 10. The CDR3 loop spans 14 amino acids.

The chain links TRBV20-1 to TRBJ1-2; D is undetermined. CDR3 length: 14 residues. Per germline, CDR1 DFQATT and CDR2 SNEGSKA (reference sequence). V dropped 0 bases and J dropped 6 bases, with 14 bases sitting between them. Written as DNA, the CDR3 is TGCAGTGCTAGAGATCAGAGGAAACGTGATGGCTACACCTTC. Residues: CSARDQRKRDGYTF.

The rearrangement uses TRBV30 and TRBJ2-7; D possibly uses TRBD1 or TRBD2 (5 bases each). Looked up from germline, CDR1 is GTSNPN and CDR2 is SVGIG (reference sequence). The length of the CDR3 is 12 residues. V was pared by 8 bases and J by 1 base, with 12 bases between. CDR3 in DNA: TGTGCCCTGAGGGACCGGTCCTACGAGCAGTACTTC. Its protein product is CALRDRSYEQYF.

The V and J genes are TRBV19 and TRBJ1-5, with D maybe TRBD1 (5 bases). The V and J ends lost 9 bases and 2 bases respectively, with 11 bases between them. Germline CDR1 reads LNHDA; CDR2 reads SQIVND (reference sequence). CDR3 size: 13 residues. CDR3 residues: CARGGDRNQPQHF. The DNA of the CDR3 is TGTGCCAGGGGGGGGGACCGCAATCAGCCCCAGCATTTT.

The chain recombines TRBV3-1 with TRBJ1-1; D remains unclear. V was pared by 4 bases and J by 1 base, with 13 bases between. Germline V lookup: CDR1 LGHDT, CDR2 YNNKEL (reference sequence). The CDR3 contains 15 residues. The CDR3 DNA reads TGTGCCAGCAGCCTCATAGGTGTGTGGAACACTGAAGCTTTCTTT. This encodes CASSLIGVWNTEAFF.

This clonotype was picked up a small number of times. The chain uses TRBV6-5 and TRBJ1-2; 9 nucleotides agree with TRBD1. CDR3 length: 15 residues. The V segment lost 7 bases and the J segment 4 bases; nucleotides outside the gene matches: 10. Germline V CDR1 and CDR2: MNHEY, SVGAGI. The CDR3 reads CASIRTGTGSYGYTF. The CDR3 DNA follows: TGTGCCAGCATAAGAACGGGGACAGGGAGCTATGGCTACACCTTC.